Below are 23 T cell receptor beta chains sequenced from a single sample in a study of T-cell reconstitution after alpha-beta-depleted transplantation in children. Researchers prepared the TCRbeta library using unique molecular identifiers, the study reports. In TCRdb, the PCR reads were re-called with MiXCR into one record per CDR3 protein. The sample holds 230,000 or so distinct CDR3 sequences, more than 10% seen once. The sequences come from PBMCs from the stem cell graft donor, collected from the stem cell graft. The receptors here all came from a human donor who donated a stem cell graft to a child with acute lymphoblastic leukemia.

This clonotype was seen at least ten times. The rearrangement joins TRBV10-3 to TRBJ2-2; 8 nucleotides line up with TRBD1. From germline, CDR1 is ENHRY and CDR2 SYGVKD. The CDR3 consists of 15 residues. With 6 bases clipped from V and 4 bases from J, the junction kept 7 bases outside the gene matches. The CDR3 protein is CAISHGQGGTGELFF. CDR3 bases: TGTGCCATCAGCCACGGACAGGGCGGCACCGGGGAGCTGTTTTTT.

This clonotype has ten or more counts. CDR3 loop: CASSPFHRQTTEAFF. DNA of the CDR3: TGTGCCAGCAGCCCCTTCCATAGACAGACCACTGAAGCTTTCTTT. The chain uses TRBV14 and TRBJ1-1, with D perhaps matching TRBD1 (5 bases). Germline V gene lookup returns CDR1 SGHDN and CDR2 FVKESK. The CDR3 extends over 15 amino acids. The V end lost 4 bases, the J end lost 4 bases, and 16 bases lay between the germline ends.

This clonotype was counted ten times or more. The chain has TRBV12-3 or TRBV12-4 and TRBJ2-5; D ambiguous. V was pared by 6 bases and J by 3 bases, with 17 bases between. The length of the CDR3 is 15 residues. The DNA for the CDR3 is TGTGCCAGCAGCATCACCTTCGGCCCAGAAGAGACCCAGTACTTC. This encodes CASSITFGPEETQYF.

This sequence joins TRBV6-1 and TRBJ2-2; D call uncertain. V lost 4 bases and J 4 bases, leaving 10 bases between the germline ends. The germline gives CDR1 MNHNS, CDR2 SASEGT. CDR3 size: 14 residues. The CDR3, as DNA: TGTGCCAGCAGTGTAGTGGGGTTCACCGGGGAGCTGTTTTTT. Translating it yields CASSVVGFTGELFF.

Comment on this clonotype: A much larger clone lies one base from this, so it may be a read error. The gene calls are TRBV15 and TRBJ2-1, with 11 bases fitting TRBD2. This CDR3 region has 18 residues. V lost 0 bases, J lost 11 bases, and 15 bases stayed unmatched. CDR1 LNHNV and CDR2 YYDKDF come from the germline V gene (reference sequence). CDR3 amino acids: CATSREARASGRNRKQFF. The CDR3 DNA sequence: TGTGCCACCAGCAGAGAAGCCCGGGCTAGCGGGAGGAACCGTAAGCAGTTCTTC.

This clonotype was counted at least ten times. The CDR3 bases are TGTGCCAGCAGTATTGCAGGGGGAAGAGTTTTCTTT. This codes for CASSIAGGRVFF. The V gene is TRBV12-3 or TRBV12-4, the J gene TRBJ1-1, with 7 bases lining up with TRBD1. The CDR3 runs 12 residues. Trimming cost V 5 bases and J 13 bases; bases outside gene matches: 10.

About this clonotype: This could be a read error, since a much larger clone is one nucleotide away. The CDR3, as DNA: TGTGCCAGCAGCCAAGGTAGAACTAGGGGTTACAATGAGCAGTTCTTC. As protein: CASSQGRTRGYNEQFF. This chain uses TRBV4-2 with TRBJ2-1; D is perhaps TRBD1 or TRBD2 (5 bases each). CDR1 is LGHNA and CDR2 is YNFKEQ in the germline V gene. The CDR3 contains 16 residues. V dropped 1 base and J dropped 4 bases, with 14 bases sitting between them.

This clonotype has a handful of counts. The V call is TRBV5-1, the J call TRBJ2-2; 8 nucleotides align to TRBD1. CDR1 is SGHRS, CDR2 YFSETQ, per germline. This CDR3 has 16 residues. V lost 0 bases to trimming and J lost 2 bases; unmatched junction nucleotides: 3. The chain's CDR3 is CASSLADRANTGELFF. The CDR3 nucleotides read TGCGCCAGCAGCTTGGCGGACAGGGCTAACACCGGGGAGCTGTTTTTT.

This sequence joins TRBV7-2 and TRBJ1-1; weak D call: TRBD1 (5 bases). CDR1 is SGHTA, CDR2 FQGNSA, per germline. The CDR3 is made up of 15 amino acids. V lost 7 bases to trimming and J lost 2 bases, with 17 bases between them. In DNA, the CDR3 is TGTGCCAGCACCCTAAAAATCGGGGGTAACACTGAAGCTTTCTTT. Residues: CASTLKIGGNTEAFF.

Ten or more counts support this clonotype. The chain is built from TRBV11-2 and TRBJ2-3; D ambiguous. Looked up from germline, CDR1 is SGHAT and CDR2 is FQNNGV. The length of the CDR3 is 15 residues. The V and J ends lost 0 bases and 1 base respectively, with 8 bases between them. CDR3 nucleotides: TGTGCCAGCAGCTTAGATCGGTCTGGCACAGATACGCAGTATTTT. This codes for CASSLDRSGTDTQYF.

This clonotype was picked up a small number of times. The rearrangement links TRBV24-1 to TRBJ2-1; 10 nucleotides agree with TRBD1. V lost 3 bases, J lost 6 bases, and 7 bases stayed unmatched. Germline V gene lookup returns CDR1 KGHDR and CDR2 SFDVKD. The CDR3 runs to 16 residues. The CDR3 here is CATSDRGTGVINEQFF. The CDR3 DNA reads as TGTGCCACCAGTGATCGAGGGACAGGGGTCATCAATGAGCAGTTCTTC.

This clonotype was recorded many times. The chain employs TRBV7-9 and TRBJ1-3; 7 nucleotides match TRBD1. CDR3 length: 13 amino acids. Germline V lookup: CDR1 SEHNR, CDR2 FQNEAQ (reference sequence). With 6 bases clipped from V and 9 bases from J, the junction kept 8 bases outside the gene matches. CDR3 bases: TGTGCCAGCAGTGTGGGACAGTTTGGCACCATATATTTT. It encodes CASSVGQFGTIYF.

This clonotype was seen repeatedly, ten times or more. The CDR3 sequence: CSATQANHYEQYF. The CDR3 region has the DNA TGCAGTGCCACCCAGGCGAATCACTACGAGCAGTACTTC. This chain joins TRBV20-1 and TRBJ2-7; D remains unclear. CDR1 is DFQATT and CDR2 is SNEGSKA in the germline V gene (reference sequence). This CDR3 is 13 amino acids long. Trimming removed 6 bases from V and 3 bases from J, with 15 bases in between.

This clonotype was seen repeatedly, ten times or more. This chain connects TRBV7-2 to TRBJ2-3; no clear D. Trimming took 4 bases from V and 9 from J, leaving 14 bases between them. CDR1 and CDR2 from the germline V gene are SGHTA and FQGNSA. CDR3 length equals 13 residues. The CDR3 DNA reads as TGTGCCAGCAGCTCCCTAGGCCCCGGGACGCAGTATTTT. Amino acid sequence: CASSSLGPGTQYF.

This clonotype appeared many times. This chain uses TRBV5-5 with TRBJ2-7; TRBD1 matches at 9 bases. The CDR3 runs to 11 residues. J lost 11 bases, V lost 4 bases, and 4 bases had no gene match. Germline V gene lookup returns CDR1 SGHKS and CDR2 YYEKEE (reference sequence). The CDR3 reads CASSPGQGKYF. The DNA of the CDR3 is TGTGCCAGCAGCCCGGGACAGGGCAAGTACTTC.

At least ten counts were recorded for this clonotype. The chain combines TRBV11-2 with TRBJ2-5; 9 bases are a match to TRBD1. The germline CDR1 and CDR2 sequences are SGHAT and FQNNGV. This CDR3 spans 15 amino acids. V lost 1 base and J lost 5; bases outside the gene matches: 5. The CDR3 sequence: CASSLGDRDRETQYF. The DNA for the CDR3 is TGTGCCAGCAGCTTAGGGGACAGGGATAGGGAGACCCAGTACTTC.

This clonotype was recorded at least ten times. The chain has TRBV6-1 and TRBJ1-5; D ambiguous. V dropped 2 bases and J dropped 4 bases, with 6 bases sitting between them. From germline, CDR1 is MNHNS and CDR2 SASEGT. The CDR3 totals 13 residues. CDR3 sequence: CASSEYINQPQHF. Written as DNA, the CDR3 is TGTGCCAGCAGTGAATATATAAATCAGCCCCAGCATTTT.

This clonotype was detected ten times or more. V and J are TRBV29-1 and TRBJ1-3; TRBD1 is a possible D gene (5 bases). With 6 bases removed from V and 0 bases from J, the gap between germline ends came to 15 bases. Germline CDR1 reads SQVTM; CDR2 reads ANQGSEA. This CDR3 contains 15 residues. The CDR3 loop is CSVTDGGDSGNTIYF. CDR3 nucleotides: TGCAGCGTGACTGATGGGGGGGACTCTGGAAACACCATATATTTT.

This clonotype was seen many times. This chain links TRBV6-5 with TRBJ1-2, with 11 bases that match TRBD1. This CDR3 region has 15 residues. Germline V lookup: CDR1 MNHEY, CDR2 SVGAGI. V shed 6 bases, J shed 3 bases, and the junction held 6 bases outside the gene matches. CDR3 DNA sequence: TGTGCCAGCAGGGGAGGACAGGGGGCGGACTATGGCTACACCTTC. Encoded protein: CASRGGQGADYGYTF.

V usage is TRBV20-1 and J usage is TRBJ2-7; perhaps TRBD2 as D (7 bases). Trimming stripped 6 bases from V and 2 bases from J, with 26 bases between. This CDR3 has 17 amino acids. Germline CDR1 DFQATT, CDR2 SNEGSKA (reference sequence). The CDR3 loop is CSARGAGVGLDTYEQYF. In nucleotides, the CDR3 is TGCAGTGCCCGGGGGGCAGGGGTGGGCCTAGACACCTACGAGCAGTACTTC.

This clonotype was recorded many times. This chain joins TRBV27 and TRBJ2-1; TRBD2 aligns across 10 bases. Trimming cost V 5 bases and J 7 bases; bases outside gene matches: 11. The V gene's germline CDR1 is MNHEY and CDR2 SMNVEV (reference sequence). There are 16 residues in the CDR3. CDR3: CASSRPRTSGLNEQFF. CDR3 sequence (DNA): TGTGCCAGCAGTCGCCCCCGGACTAGCGGACTTAATGAGCAGTTCTTC.

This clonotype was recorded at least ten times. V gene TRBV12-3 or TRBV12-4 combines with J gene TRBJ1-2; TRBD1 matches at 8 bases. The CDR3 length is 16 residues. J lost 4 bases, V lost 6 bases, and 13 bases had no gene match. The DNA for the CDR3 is TGTGCCAGCAGCGCCCGTGACAGGGGTGGCAGCTATGGCTACACCTTC. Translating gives CASSARDRGGSYGYTF.

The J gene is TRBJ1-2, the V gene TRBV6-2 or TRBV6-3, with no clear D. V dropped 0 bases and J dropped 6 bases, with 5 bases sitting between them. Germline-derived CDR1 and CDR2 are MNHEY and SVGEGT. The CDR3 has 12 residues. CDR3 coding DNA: TGTGCCAGCAGTTACTCTGTGGATGGCTACACCTTC. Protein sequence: CASSYSVDGYTF.